This TCR beta chain was sequenced in a study of T-cell reconstitution after alpha-beta-depleted transplantation in children. Study-wide findings and caveats: T-cell counts and diversity were attributed mostly to newly produced T cells one year after transplant. At day 60, the high TCRbeta diversity found in some patients originated from recipient T cells and thymic progenitors that had survived.

This clonotype came up many times. Its antigen is unidentified. TCRbeta library construction was performed incorporating unique molecular identifiers. TCRdb redid the calling of the PCR reads with MiXCR, one entry per CDR3 protein. The data contain about 460,000 distinct CDR3 sequences, about 10% of them singletons. Germline V lookup: CDR1 MNHEY, CDR2 SMNVEV (reference sequence). V was shortened by 6 bases and J by 2 bases, with 23 bases between the two germline ends. The CDR3 sequence is 17 residues long. The sequence was obtained from a child between 2 and 9 years old with inherited bone marrow failure, due to receive a stem cell transplant. This chain uses TRBV27 with TRBJ2-7, with a tentative D call TRBD2 (5 bases). The sample in question was PBMCs, obtained before TCRalphabeta/CD19-depleted stem cell transplant. Written as DNA, the CDR3 is TGTGCCAGCAGCTTGGTCGGCAAGAGCGGTCTTACCTACGAGCAGTACTTC. It is translated as CASSLVGKSGLTYEQYF.